Detailed here is one T cell receptor beta chain. The antigen remains unidentified. These data belong to a study of OX40 agonist ivuxolimab in advanced cancers. Study in general: In this cohort, patients received ivuxolimab, an agonistic anti-OX40 (CD134) antibody.

Whole-study findings and limits: Among some nonresponders, normalized T-cell clonal expansion was also low. On average, CD8+ T cells showed a greater number of expanded clones than CD4+.

Sequenced by immunoSEQ multiplex PCR; TCRdb stores in-frame clones only, minus some. The sample contains approximately 53,000 clones, about 93% of which appear only once. Germline lookup yields CDR1 SEHNR and CDR2 FQNEAQ (reference sequence). CDR3 size: 12 residues. The V and J ends lost 4 bases and 8 bases respectively, with 9 bases between them. The chain carries TRBV7-9 and TRBJ1-5; no clear D gene. The sequences come from CD4+ or CD8+ T cells sorted from blood, collected in a trial of the OX40 agonist ivuxolimab. The clonotype comes from an adult with an advanced solid tumor such as melanoma, head and neck, liver or kidney cancer. The CDR3 loop is CASSWGGEPQHF. Written as DNA, the CDR3 is TGTGCCAGCAGCTGGGGTGGTGAGCCCCAGCATTTT.